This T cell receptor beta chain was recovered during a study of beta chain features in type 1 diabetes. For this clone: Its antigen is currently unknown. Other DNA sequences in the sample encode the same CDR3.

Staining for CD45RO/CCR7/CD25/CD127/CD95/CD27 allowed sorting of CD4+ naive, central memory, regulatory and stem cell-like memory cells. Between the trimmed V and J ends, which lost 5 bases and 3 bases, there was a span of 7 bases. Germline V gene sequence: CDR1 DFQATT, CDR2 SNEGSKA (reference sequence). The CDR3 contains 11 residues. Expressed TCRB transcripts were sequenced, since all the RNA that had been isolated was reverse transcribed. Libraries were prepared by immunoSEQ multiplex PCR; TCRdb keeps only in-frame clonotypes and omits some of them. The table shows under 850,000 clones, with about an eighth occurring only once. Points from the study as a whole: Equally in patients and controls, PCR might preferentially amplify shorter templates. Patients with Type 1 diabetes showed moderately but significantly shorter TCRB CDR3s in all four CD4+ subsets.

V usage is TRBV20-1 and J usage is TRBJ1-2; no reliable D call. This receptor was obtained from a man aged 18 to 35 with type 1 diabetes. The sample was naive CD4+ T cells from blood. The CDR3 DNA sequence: TGCAGTGCTCCAAGGGACTATGGCTACACCTTC. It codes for CSAPRDYGYTF.